The 27 T cell receptor beta chains below were found in one sample sequenced in a study of shared clonotypes between healthy human individuals. Assay: immunoSEQ multiplex PCR; the TCRdb copy retains only in-frame clones and omits some. Of some 2.1 million clones listed, about 95% were seen once; the top ten hold 0.13%. The sequenced sample was naive CD4+ T cells sorted from blood. The subset here: CD45RA+ positively selected. The receptor set was obtained from a man aged 18-30 years in good health.

CDR3 in DNA: TGCGCCAGCAGCTTGGGGTTTAGGGCTAATGAAAAACTGTTTTTT. Protein: CASSLGFRANEKLFF. The chain couples TRBV5-1 to TRBJ1-4; D is ambiguous. Germline V gives CDR1 SGHRS, CDR2 YFSETQ. The CDR3 is 15 residues long. Trimming left V 0 bases short and J 3 bases short, with 9 bases between.

The chain couples TRBV4-1 to TRBJ2-7, with unresolved D. From germline, CDR1 is MGHRA and CDR2 YSYEKL. This CDR3 spans 16 amino acids. Trimming cost V 4 bases and J 3 bases, with 19 bases left between them. The CDR3 nucleotides read TGCGCCAGCAGCCTCTCCGGCGGCACACGTCTCTACGAGCAGTACTTC. Translating gives CASSLSGGTRLYEQYF.

This chain links TRBV10-1 with TRBJ2-7, with 13 bases aligning to TRBD2. The length of the CDR3 is 16 residues. Losses at the gene ends were 3 bases for V and 3 bases for J; bases not matched to a gene: 5. Germline loops: CDR1 WNHNN, CDR2 SYGVQD (reference sequence). The DNA for the CDR3 is TGCGCCAGCAGTGATTCGGGACTAGCGGGGATCTACGAGCAGTACTTC. It is translated as CASSDSGLAGIYEQYF.

The rearrangement joins TRBV10-3 to TRBJ2-2; 10 bases match TRBD2. The ends lost 8 bases at V and 1 base at J; junction bases unmatched: 1. Germline CDR1 is ENHRY and CDR2 is SYGVKD. The CDR3 spans 14 residues. In DNA form, the CDR3 reads TGTGCCATCTTAGCGGGAGGGAACACCGGGGAGCTGTTTTTT. Translated: CAILAGGNTGELFF.

V usage is TRBV5-5 and J usage is TRBJ1-2; 7 positions agree with TRBD1. J gave up 5 bases and V 4 bases, and 11 bases lay outside the gene matches. CDR1 and CDR2 (germline): SGHKS, YYEKEE (reference sequence). This CDR3 spans 15 amino acids. The CDR3 region is CASSPTGLAGYGYTF. In nucleotides, the CDR3 is TGTGCCAGCAGCCCGACAGGGTTGGCGGGGTATGGCTACACCTTC. Full variable domain (missing parts from reference TRBV5-5 and TRBJ1-2): DAGVTQSPTHLIKTRGQQVTLRCSPISGHKSVSWYQQVLGQGPQFIFQYYEKEERGRGNFPDRFSARQFPNYSSELNVNALLLGDSALYLCASSPTGLAGYGYTFGSGTRLTVV.

CDR3 nucleotide sequence: TGTGCCAGCAGTCCTCGGACAGGGTATAACTATGGCTACACCTTC. Translating it yields CASSPRTGYNYGYTF. The chain links TRBV28 to TRBJ1-2; 8 bases match TRBD1. J was trimmed by 1 base and V by 5 bases; bases with no gene match: 6. Per the germline V gene, CDR1 is MDHEN and CDR2 is SYDVKM. This CDR3 comprises 15 residues.

This clone was found once. The chain couples TRBV9 to TRBJ2-7; D uncertain. The ends were cut back, 0 bases at V and 2 bases at J, with 9 bases in the middle. Germline values: CDR1 SGDLS, CDR2 YYNGEE. The CDR3 sequence is 14 residues long. The CDR3 sequence: CASSVALPPYEQYF. The DNA for the CDR3 is TGTGCCAGCAGCGTAGCCCTCCCCCCCTACGAGCAGTACTTC.

The chain couples TRBV5-1 to TRBJ2-1, with 11 bases matching TRBD1. V lost 3 bases and J lost 15; bases outside the gene matches: 11. Germline V gene sequence: CDR1 SGHRS, CDR2 YFSETQ. The CDR3 contains 14 residues. The CDR3 DNA follows: TGCGCCAGCAGCTCCGGACAGGGGGCGTTTCCCCCGTTCTTC. Protein: CASSSGQGAFPPFF.

This clone is a singleton in its sample. The rearrangement links TRBV6-5 to TRBJ2-7, with 9 bases that match TRBD2. This CDR3 is 13 amino acids long. The J segment lost 5 bases and the V segment lost 4 bases, leaving 3 bases of the junction unmatched. Per germline, CDR1 MNHEY and CDR2 SVGAGI. The CDR3 region has the DNA TGTGCCAGCAGTTTTAGCGGGAGAGACGAGCAGTACTTC. Protein sequence: CASSFSGRDEQYF.

V usage is TRBV21-1 and J usage is TRBJ1-1; the table gives TRBD1 as D, unverified against the DNA. TRBV21-1 is described as a pseudogene. The CDR3 sequence is 13 residues long. The CDR3 nucleotides are TGTGCCAGCAGCACAGGCCTGAACACTGAAGCTTTCTTT. This translates into CASSTGLNTEAFF.

This chain uses TRBV6-5 with TRBJ2-7; 9 bases map to TRBD2. The germline V gene encodes CDR1 MNHEY and CDR2 SVGAGI. V lost 6 bases, J lost 1 base, and 7 bases stayed unmatched. The CDR3 has 15 residues. The CDR3 region is CASRLLAGRSYEQYF. The CDR3, as DNA: TGTGCCAGCAGATTACTAGCGGGCCGATCCTACGAGCAGTACTTC.

Only a few counts were recorded for this clone. The chain has TRBV11-2 and TRBJ2-1, with 7 bases matching TRBD2. The CDR3 totals 15 residues. Trimming removed 2 bases from V and 4 bases from J; junction bases left unmatched: 5. The germline V gene encodes CDR1 SGHAT and CDR2 FQNNGV. This CDR3 is CASSLWEGRYNEQFF. The CDR3 DNA reads as TGTGCCAGCAGCTTATGGGAGGGGCGGTACAATGAGCAGTTCTTC. Based on the CDR3 plus reference TRBV11-2 and TRBJ2-1, the full variable domain is EAGVAQSPRYKIIEKRQSVAFWCNPISGHATLYWYQQILGQGPKLLIQFQNNGVVDDSQLPKDRFSAERLKGVDSTLKIQPAKLEDSAVYLCASSLWEGRYNEQFFGPGTRLTVL.

This chain connects TRBV11-2 to TRBJ2-7; 7 bases line up with TRBD1. The trim removed 2 bases at V and 5 bases at J, leaving 9 bases unmatched. The germline gives CDR1 SGHAT, CDR2 FQNNGV. CDR3 length equals 15 residues. This CDR3 reads CASSLKRQGPHEQYF. CDR3 DNA sequence: TGTGCCAGCAGCTTAAAGCGACAGGGTCCCCACGAGCAGTACTTC.

This chain joins TRBV10-3 and TRBJ2-7; perhaps TRBD1 as D (5 bases). Germline assignment: CDR1 ENHRY and CDR2 SYGVKD. Trimming removed 6 bases at V and 1 base at J, with 19 bases between. This CDR3 contains 16 residues. CDR3 DNA: TGTGCCATCAGAAGGGGTGGGCAGGGCGTTTCCTACGAGCAGTACTTC. This codes for CAIRRGGQGVSYEQYF.

About this clone: The same CDR3 can be traced to other DNA sequences in this sample. The chain carries TRBV5-1 and TRBJ2-7; D remains unclear. Trimming stripped 0 bases from V and 2 bases from J, with 6 bases between. Germline CDR1 SGHRS, CDR2 YFSETQ. The CDR3 length is 13 residues. CDR3 nucleotides: TGCGCCAGCAGCTTGGGGAGTACCTACGAGCAGTACTTC. It is translated as CASSLGSTYEQYF.

The CDR3 sequence: CASSESTGSNEKLFF. In nucleotides, the CDR3 is TGCGCCAGCAGTGAGTCCACAGGGAGCAATGAAAAACTGTTTTTT. The chain links TRBV10-2 to TRBJ1-4; tentative D call: TRBD1 (6 bases). Germline CDR1 reads WSHSY; CDR2 reads SAAADI. This CDR3 has 15 residues. V dropped 0 bases and J dropped 5 bases, with 10 bases sitting between them.

J is TRBJ1-6 and V is TRBV19; TRBD1 might be the D (5 bases). V lost 6 bases, J lost 0 bases, and 18 bases lay in between. This CDR3 contains 18 residues. CDR1 is LNHDA, CDR2 SQIVND, per germline (reference sequence). The CDR3 is CASRRDRGPDSYNSPLHF. DNA of the CDR3: TGTGCCAGTAGAAGAGATCGGGGCCCCGACTCCTATAATTCACCCCTCCACTTT.

This chain links TRBV2 with TRBJ2-7; 11 bases agree with TRBD1. The CDR3 sequence is 14 residues long. Germline V CDR1 and CDR2: SNHLY, FYNNEI. The V and J ends lost 5 bases and 4 bases, in that order; junction bases with no gene match: 4. The CDR3 spells CASSRDRGWYEQYF. CDR3 DNA sequence: TGTGCCAGCAGTAGGGACAGGGGGTGGTACGAGCAGTACTTC.

As to this clone: In the same sample, other DNA sequences code for this CDR3. The V call is TRBV5-1, the J call TRBJ1-5; 7 bases are a match to TRBD1. The CDR3 has 15 residues. J gave up 4 bases and V 0 bases, and 4 bases lay outside the gene matches. CDR1 SGHRS and CDR2 YFSETQ come from the germline V gene. The CDR3 protein is CASSLEGGANQPQHF. The CDR3 coding sequence is TGCGCCAGCAGCTTGGAAGGGGGCGCGAATCAGCCCCAGCATTTT. The full variable domain, rest sourced from reference TRBV5-1 and TRBJ1-5, is KAGVTQTPRYLIKTRGQQVTLSCSPISGHRSVSWYQQTPGQGLQFLFEYFSETQRNKGNFPGRFSGRQFSNSRSEMNVSTLELGDSALYLCASSLEGGANQPQHFGDGTRLSIL.

The chain has TRBV6-6 and TRBJ1-1; D gene unclear. This CDR3 is built from 14 residues. Germline V gives CDR1 MNHNY, CDR2 SVGAGI (reference sequence). The germline V and J ends were trimmed by 2 bases and 4 bases, with 11 bases remaining between them. CDR3 DNA sequence: TGTGCCAGCAGTTACCAACGAGGAGGCACTGAAGCTTTCTTT. Protein: CASSYQRGGTEAFF.

The chain joins TRBV30 to TRBJ2-7; D possibly corresponds to TRBD2 (7 bases). The germline CDR1 and CDR2 sequences are GTSNPN and SVGIG (reference sequence). Trimming cost V 2 bases and J 4 bases, with 15 bases left between them. The CDR3 has 14 amino acids. The CDR3 region has the DNA TGTGCCTGGAGTCATCCGGGGGGCGGGTACGAGCAGTACTTC. Translation gives CAWSHPGGGYEQYF.

V and J are TRBV5-4 and TRBJ1-4; 8 bases are a match to TRBD1. Unmatched junction bases numbered 2, after V lost 3 bases and J lost 4 bases. This CDR3 contains 14 residues. Germline loops: CDR1 SGHNT, CDR2 YYREEE (reference sequence). Here the CDR3 DNA reads TGTGCCAGCAGCTCTGACAGGGGTAATGAAAAACTGTTTTTT. As protein: CASSSDRGNEKLFF.

The J gene is TRBJ2-2, the V gene TRBV7-6; 11 bases are a match to TRBD1. V shed 0 bases, J shed 5 bases, and the junction held 8 bases outside the gene matches. CDR1 and CDR2 (germline): SGHVS, FNYEAQ. This CDR3 region has 18 residues. This CDR3 is CASSLAGQGGVWTGELFF. The CDR3 DNA reads TGTGCCAGCAGCTTAGCGGGACAGGGGGGCGTATGGACCGGGGAGCTGTTTTTT.

The chain links TRBV14 to TRBJ1-6, with no clear D. Germline CDR1 and CDR2: SGHDN and FVKESK. V lost 4 bases, J lost 7 bases, and 14 bases lay in between. CDR3 length equals 15 residues. In DNA, the CDR3 is TGTGCCAGCAGCCGGCCATCAGGCGTAAATTCACCCCTCCACTTT. Translating gives CASSRPSGVNSPLHF.

This clone appeared a few times. DNA for the CDR3: TGTGCCAGTAGTATAGTAATGGGCCTCTATGGCTACACCTTC. Amino acids: CASSIVMGLYGYTF. The chain employs TRBV19 and TRBJ1-2, with D uncertain. Germline V gene sequence: CDR1 LNHDA, CDR2 SQIVND (reference sequence). V was clipped by 1 base and J by 4 bases, with 10 bases between them. This CDR3 has 14 amino acids.

The V and J genes are TRBV28 and TRBJ2-3; 8 positions match TRBD2. V shed 9 bases and J 3 bases; nucleotides not matched to a gene: 8. From germline, CDR1 is MDHEN and CDR2 SYDVKM. This CDR3 spans 14 amino acids. DNA for the CDR3: TGTGCCAGTCTTAGCGGGGTATCAACAGATACGCAGTATTTT. Translation gives CASLSGVSTDTQYF.

V is TRBV7-2 and J is TRBJ1-3, with D uncertain. There are 13 residues in the CDR3. CDR1 and CDR2 (germline): SGHTA, FQGNSA. Trimming stripped 6 bases from V and 4 bases from J, with 10 bases between. The CDR3 nucleotides read TGTGCCAGCAGTCGGACGGGAGGAAACACCATATATTTT. Translating it yields CASSRTGGNTIYF.